The 22 T cell receptor beta chains reported below all come from one sample, sequenced in a study of cytomegalovirus exposure and HLA in healthy donors. The repertoire was sequenced with immunoSEQ multiplex PCR; TCRdb's copy has only in-frame clones and lacks some. The sample comprises 60,000 or so clones, approximately 90% of which are singletons, and 1% to 1.5% rests with the top ten. Sequencing was done on a sample of PBMCs. The receptors come from a woman aged 18-29 years in good health and CMV-seronegative.

This clone was detected only once. The rearrangement uses TRBV7-9 and TRBJ1-1, with D unclear. CDR1 and CDR2 (germline): SEHNR, FQNEAQ (reference sequence). Trimming removed 3 bases at V and 8 bases at J, with 10 bases between. This CDR3 contains 12 residues. The CDR3 nucleotides are TGTGCCAGCAGCTTCGGGGTAGGGGAAGCTTTCTTT. Translating it yields CASSFGVGEAFF.

The CDR3 DNA sequence: TGTGCCAGCAGCTTGGGGACAGGGGCCTACAATGAGCAGTTCTTC. This translates into CASSLGTGAYNEQFF. The chain has TRBV5-6 and TRBJ2-1; 9 bases line up with TRBD1. The V and J ends lost 0 bases and 2 bases, in that order; junction bases with no gene match: 0. CDR1 and CDR2 (germline): SGHDT, YYEEEE. The CDR3 has 15 amino acids.

The gene calls are TRBV19 and TRBJ2-6; D possibly corresponds to TRBD1 (5 bases). Between the trimmed V and J ends, which lost 6 bases and 0 bases, there was a span of 15 bases. The CDR3 is 17 residues long. CDR1 is LNHDA, CDR2 SQIVND, per germline (reference sequence). CDR3 nucleotides: TGTGCCAGTAGCACCTCGGACACCAACTCTGGGGCCAACGTCCTGACTTTC. This encodes CASSTSDTNSGANVLTF.

V gene TRBV6-1 combines with J gene TRBJ2-3, with D possibly TRBD2 on 6 matching bases. CDR3 length equals 15 residues. The ends were cut back, 8 bases at V and 2 bases at J, with 17 bases in the middle. Germline values: CDR1 MNHNS, CDR2 SASEGT. The CDR3 DNA reads as TGTGCCAGCCATGGGACTCACTTCCTCACAGATACGCAGTATTTT. It yields the protein CASHGTHFLTDTQYF.

The chain joins TRBV5-4 to TRBJ2-5; no firm D call. V lost 3 bases and J lost 1, with 7 bases in between. The CDR3 extends over 13 amino acids. CDR1 is SGHNT, CDR2 YYREEE, per germline (reference sequence). CDR3 DNA: TGTGCCAGCAGCTCGACTGGCCAAGAGACCCAGTACTTC. It translates to CASSSTGQETQYF.

The V and J genes are TRBV4-1 and TRBJ1-1; TRBD1 aligns across 10 bases. Trimming took 0 bases from V and 2 from J; bases not matched to a gene: 9. Per the germline V gene, CDR1 is MGHRA and CDR2 is YSYEKL. The CDR3 totals 18 residues. CDR3 DNA sequence: TGCGCCAGCAGCCAAGATCCGACCGGGACAGGGGCCAACACTGAAGCTTTCTTT. Its protein product is CASSQDPTGTGANTEAFF.

This chain uses TRBV28 with TRBJ1-2; maybe TRBD1 (5 bases). V was shortened by 3 bases and J by 3 bases, with 11 bases between the two germline ends. The germline V gene encodes CDR1 MDHEN and CDR2 SYDVKM. The CDR3 length is 14 residues. The CDR3 region has the DNA TGTGCCAGCAGTTTGGGGCGGAGGGACTATGGCTACACCTTC. Protein: CASSLGRRDYGYTF.

The V gene is TRBV2, the J gene TRBJ2-2; D perhaps matches TRBD2 (5 bases). CDR1 and CDR2 from the germline V gene are SNHLY and FYNNEI. V was shortened by 6 bases and J by 5 bases, with 13 bases between the two germline ends. This CDR3 comprises 14 residues. The CDR3 coding sequence is TGTGCCAGCAGGCCGGTGGGGAGAACCGGGGAGCTGTTTTTT. It codes for CASRPVGRTGELFF.

V and J are TRBV7-2 and TRBJ2-4, with D possibly being TRBD2 (6 bases). Germline-derived CDR1 and CDR2 are SGHTA and FQGNSA. The CDR3 runs to 16 residues. Trimming took off 2 bases at V and 0 bases at J, with 11 bases between the two ends. In DNA, the CDR3 is TGTGCCAGCAGCTTAAGGGCGGGAACAGCCAAAAACATTCAGTACTTC. Its translation: CASSLRAGTAKNIQYF.

This sequence joins TRBV7-4 and TRBJ2-3; 12 positions agree with TRBD2. V dropped 5 bases and J dropped 1; count of bases not matched to a gene: 4. The germline gives CDR1 SGHVT, CDR2 SQSDAQ. CDR3 length: 16 amino acids. The CDR3 DNA reads as TGTGCCAGCAGCCTACTAGCGGGGGGATGCACAGATACGCAGTATTTT. Protein product: CASSLLAGGCTDTQYF.

This clone has just a few counts. V is TRBV28 and J is TRBJ1-3; D not resolved. This CDR3 is built from 24 residues. Deletions cut 6 bases from V and 2 bases from J, with 41 bases between. Germline V gives CDR1 MDHEN, CDR2 SYDVKM. In nucleotides, the CDR3 is TGTGCCAGCAGCCCAGCTCCAGTGTGGGTACCTCACGAAAGAAGAGACTTACCTGGAAACACCATATATTTT. Encoded protein: CASSPAPVWVPHERRDLPGNTIYF. The full variable domain, with the rest looked up from reference TRBV28 and TRBJ1-3, is DVKVTQSSRYLVKRTGEKVFLECVQDMDHENMFWYRQDPGLGLRLIYFSYDVKMKEKGDIPEGYSVSREKKERFSLILESASTNQTSMYLCASSPAPVWVPHERRDLPGNTIYFGEGSWLTVV.

V usage is TRBV19 and J usage is TRBJ2-7; D may be TRBD1 (5 bases). Trimming stripped 4 bases from V and 5 bases from J, with 12 bases between. The germline V gene has CDR1 LNHDA and CDR2 SQIVND (reference sequence). CDR3 length: 13 residues. The CDR3 DNA reads as TGTGCCAGTAGTAAGGGGCGCTTAGACGAGCAGTACTTC. As protein: CASSKGRLDEQYF.

This clone was recorded only once. This sequence joins TRBV9 and TRBJ1-2, with 7 bases fitting TRBD1. Germline CDR1 SGDLS, CDR2 YYNGEE. Trimming took 0 bases from V and 5 from J; bases not matched to a gene: 4. The CDR3 sequence is 14 residues long. CDR3 region: CASSVGQGVYGYTF. The CDR3 DNA follows: TGTGCCAGCAGCGTAGGGCAGGGGGTATATGGCTACACCTTC.

The rearrangement joins TRBV11-3 to TRBJ2-4, with TRBD2 matching 8 bases. Per germline, CDR1 SGHNT and CDR2 YENEEA. The CDR3 covers 13 residues. Trimming removed 4 bases from V and 8 bases from J; junction bases left unmatched: 4. The CDR3 protein is CASSSSGGDIQYF. The DNA of the CDR3 is TGTGCCAGCAGCTCCTCGGGGGGGGACATTCAGTACTTC.

This clone was seen just once. The chain recombines TRBV7-9 with TRBJ2-1, with a possible D match to TRBD2 (6 bases). The CDR3 has 14 amino acids. CDR1 and CDR2 from the germline V gene are SEHNR and FQNEAQ (reference sequence). V was cut by 5 bases and J by 5 bases, with 13 bases left in between. CDR3 bases: TGTGCCAGCAGCCCCTGGGGCGGGAACAATGAGCAGTTCTTC. This gives the protein CASSPWGGNNEQFF.

This chain connects TRBV5-6 to TRBJ1-1; D unclear. CDR1 is SGHDT, CDR2 YYEEEE, per germline. V lost 4 bases and J lost 6, with 19 bases in between. The CDR3 covers 15 residues. CDR3 sequence (DNA): TGTGCCAGCAGCGCTATACGAGGACGGAGGCCTGAAGCTTTCTTT. This codes for CASSAIRGRRPEAFF.

This chain connects TRBV19 to TRBJ1-1; D gene uncertain. Germline values: CDR1 LNHDA, CDR2 SQIVND (reference sequence). V was shortened by 3 bases and J by 4 bases, with 15 bases between the two germline ends. The CDR3 consists of 15 residues. The CDR3 region is CASSILPSVGTEAFF. Written as DNA, the CDR3 is TGTGCCAGTAGTATCCTCCCGAGCGTGGGCACTGAAGCTTTCTTT. The variable domain in full, completed from reference TRBV19 and TRBJ1-1, reads DGGITQSPKYLFRKEGQNVTLSCEQNLNHDAMYWYRQDPGQGLRLIYYSQIVNDFQKGDIAEGYSVSREKKESFPLTVTSAQKNPTAFYLCASSILPSVGTEAFFGQGTRLTVV.

The chain couples TRBV5-1 to TRBJ2-2, with TRBD2 as a possible D gene (5 bases). This CDR3 spans 12 amino acids. V lost 2 bases, J lost 7 bases, and 6 bases lay in between. CDR1 SGHRS and CDR2 YFSETQ come from the germline V gene. The CDR3 bases are TGCGCCAGCAGCTTAGAGGGCGGGGAGCTGTTTTTT. Encoded protein: CASSLEGGELFF.

The table lists this clone with a count of one. The chain is built from TRBV10-2 and TRBJ2-6, with TRBD1 matching over 9 bases. The trim removed 1 base at V and 1 base at J, leaving 8 bases unmatched. Germline assignment: CDR1 WSHSY and CDR2 SAAADI. CDR3 length: 19 residues. This CDR3 reads CASSEWRGTGRSGANVLTF. In DNA, the CDR3 is TGCGCCAGCAGTGAGTGGAGAGGGACAGGGAGATCTGGGGCCAACGTCCTGACTTTC.

CDR3 sequence: CASSWGVNTEAFF. In nucleotides, the CDR3 is TGTGCCAGCAGTTGGGGGGTGAACACTGAAGCTTTCTTT. This chain connects TRBV28 to TRBJ1-1, with D possibly TRBD1 on 5 matching bases. CDR3 length: 13 residues. Germline loops: CDR1 MDHEN, CDR2 SYDVKM. V was trimmed by 4 bases and J by 0 bases, leaving 6 bases between them.

The CDR3 DNA follows: TGTGCCAGCAGCTTAGCGAGGGGGTCAGGTGGTGAGACCCAGTACTTC. Translating gives CASSLARGSGGETQYF. The chain employs TRBV7-6 and TRBJ2-5; tentative D call: TRBD1 (6 bases). This CDR3 contains 16 residues. Trimming took 0 bases from V and 5 from J, leaving 16 bases between them. Germline assignment: CDR1 SGHVS and CDR2 FNYEAQ.

CDR3 amino acids: CASSLALASGDGGTQSSYNEQFF. DNA for the CDR3: TGCGCCAGCAGCTTGGCTTTAGCTAGCGGGGACGGTGGGACCCAGAGCTCCTACAATGAGCAGTTCTTC. V gene TRBV5-1 combines with J gene TRBJ2-1; 9 bases agree with TRBD2. The CDR3 runs 23 residues. Germline-derived CDR1 and CDR2 are SGHRS and YFSETQ. After removal of 0 bases from V and 0 bases from J, the junction contained 22 bases not matched to a gene.